This is a list of T cell receptor beta chains from one sample in a study of OX40 agonist ivuxolimab in advanced cancers. Assay: immunoSEQ multiplex PCR; the TCRdb copy retains only in-frame clones and omits some. In the table there are roughly 73,000 clones, approximately 78% of which are singletons. The material sequenced was CD4+ or CD8+ T cells sorted from blood, taken in a trial of the OX40 agonist ivuxolimab. These receptor sequences come from an adult with an advanced solid tumor such as melanoma, head and neck, liver or kidney cancer. The conserved cysteine and the conserved F or W are not part of the CDR3 here. D genes are given only for firm matches. A row's size may be missing; if present it is once, few, many or a size class.

J,D,V,size,CDR3
TRBJ1-5,-,TRBV28,-,ASSADSGLSNQPQH
TRBJ2-5,TRBD1,TRBV19,-,ASRGDSQETQY
TRBJ2-6,-,TRBV28,once,ASSLGGANVLT
TRBJ2-1,-,TRBV10-1,-,ASSESAGNSYNEQF
TRBJ2-7,-,TRBV18,-,ASSPGEGSYEQY
TRBJ2-7,-,TRBV11-2,once,ASSLRSQGSSYEQY
TRBJ2-5,-,TRBV18,once,ASSPTNLLEASRETQY
TRBJ1-2,TRBD1,TRBV5-4,once,ASSSGQGRSGYT
TRBJ1-2,-,TRBV4-1,-,ASSQVGGYT
TRBJ1-5,TRBD1,TRBV2,-,ASSEAGGNQPQH
TRBJ2-7,-,TRBV7-9,-,ASSLLVSSYEQY
TRBJ2-1,TRBD1,TRBV27,-,ASSYGTAATYNEQF
TRBJ1-2,-,TRBV6-1,-,ASSEAAAGKVGYT
TRBJ2-7,-,TRBV11-2,-,ASSFGTIYEQY
TRBJ2-7,-,TRBV2,-,ASRGQTNSYEQY
TRBJ2-7,-,TRBV7-9,-,ASSLDVGAYEQY
TRBJ2-5,TRBD1,TRBV7-9,few,ASSQRDSDRETQY
TRBJ2-4,-,TRBV5-1,once,ASSLTVGGANIQY
TRBJ2-6,-,TRBV5-4,-,ASSLAWNSGANVLT
TRBJ1-5,-,TRBV2,few,ASSPRQISNQPQH
TRBJ1-2,-,TRBV6-1,-,ASSVPPDIYT
TRBJ2-7,-,TRBV2,-,ASSGRGKYEQY
TRBJ2-7,-,TRBV2,-,ASRGAIGDEQY
TRBJ2-2,TRBD1,TRBV29-1,-,SVGDRAPAELF
TRBJ1-5,-,TRBV6-6,-,ASSSGTGNQPQH
TRBJ2-5,-,TRBV6-1,-,ASSGGGQTQY
TRBJ1-4,-,TRBV19,once,ASQVVLGRNEKLF
TRBJ1-2,TRBD1,TRBV10-2,-,ASSETDRDGYT
TRBJ1-5,-,TRBV19,-,ASSPLDQPQH
TRBJ1-5,-,TRBV7-8,-,ASSLTFGTPSNQPQH
TRBJ1-2,-,TRBV28,-,ASSLSLGGYT
TRBJ1-6,TRBD1,TRBV5-1,-,ASSLLQGPGNSPLH
TRBJ2-1,-,TRBV11-2,-,ASSLGRGTYNEQF
TRBJ2-7,-,TRBV19,-,ASTHRHGTYEQY
TRBJ1-2,-,TRBV28,-,ASRDSNYGYT
TRBJ1-4,TRBD1,TRBV4-1,once,ASSQDSGTGSYEKLF
TRBJ2-5,-,TRBV5-4,-,ASSLVGGTGTQY
TRBJ1-2,-,TRBV29-1,once,SVHLLAGSKRGGYT
TRBJ1-6,-,TRBV27,-,ASSSLRLPLH
TRBJ1-6,-,TRBV10-1,few,ASRIRGETDSPLH
TRBJ2-7,TRBD2,TRBV7-2,-,ASSPYGVLAGGSFYEQY
TRBJ2-7,-,TRBV11-3,-,ASSLERGTESSYEQY
TRBJ2-3,-,TRBV10-3,-,AIREEPTDTQY
TRBJ1-6,TRBD1,TRBV10-2,-,ASSEQGFSSPLH
TRBJ2-3,TRBD2,TRBV29-1,-,SVEAGGRTDTQY
TRBJ1-5,TRBD1,TRBV28,few,ASSLGQGGYQPQH
TRBJ2-3,TRBD2,TRBV7-2,-,ASSFRRGGADTQY
TRBJ2-3,TRBD1,TRBV5-1,-,ASSLVTGGFDTQY
TRBJ2-7,TRBD1,TRBV6-6,-,ASRFPGTGSTYEQY
TRBJ2-2,-,TRBV6-6,-,ASGPYEGTGELF
TRBJ2-5,TRBD2,TRBV19,-,ASSTTDPGQTSGGAGETQY